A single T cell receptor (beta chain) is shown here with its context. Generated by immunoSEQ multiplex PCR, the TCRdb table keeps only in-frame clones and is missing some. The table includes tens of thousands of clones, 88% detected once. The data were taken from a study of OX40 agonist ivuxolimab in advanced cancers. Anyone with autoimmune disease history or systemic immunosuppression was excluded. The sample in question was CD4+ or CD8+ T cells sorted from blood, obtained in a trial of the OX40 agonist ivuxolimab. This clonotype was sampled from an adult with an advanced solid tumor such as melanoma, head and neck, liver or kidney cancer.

The CDR3 DNA follows: TGTGCCATCGCGGGCCAGACCTCAGATACGCAGTATTTT. Amino acid sequence: CAIAGQTSDTQYF. The genes are TRBV10-3 and TRBJ2-3; perhaps TRBD2 as D (5 bases). This CDR3 has 13 residues. The V and J ends lost 8 bases and 4 bases respectively, with 13 bases between them. The germline CDR1 and CDR2 sequences are ENHRY and SYGVKD.